The TCR beta chain described here comes from a study of early T cells in non-severe SARS-CoV-2 infection. TCRdb re-called the 5' RACE reads through MiXCR, storing one row per CDR3 protein. There are some 39,000 distinct CDR3 sequences in the sample; 7% to 8% occur only once, and roughly 8% lies in the top ten. Study-wide points: Private and CD4 specificities were missed by VDJdb matching, which favored anti-spike CD8 responses.

This clonotype was counted between two and nine times. Its antigen is unidentified. The CDR3 contains 15 residues. CDR1 and CDR2 from the germline V gene are MRHNA and SNTAGT. Trimming took 0 bases from V and 4 from J; bases not matched to a gene: 0. The rearrangement uses TRBV6-4 and TRBJ2-3, with 11 positions matching TRBD2. This receptor was identified in an adult who was a healthcare worker with PCR-confirmed SARS-CoV-2 infection or an uninfected control (not recorded which). Sequencing was carried out using whole blood. CDR3 DNA sequence: TGTGCCAGCAGTGACTCTAGCGGGGGGGCAGATACGCAGTATTTT. Protein product: CASSDSSGGADTQYF.